This T cell receptor (beta chain) was captured in a study of OX40 agonist ivuxolimab in advanced cancers. This clone turned up a few times. The antigen is undetermined. The repertoire was sequenced with immunoSEQ multiplex PCR; TCRdb's copy has only in-frame clones and lacks some. The sample lists about 110,000 clones, 90% seen once, with approximately 0.52% in the top ten. Study-level results: Near-lowest levels of clonal expansion characterized partial responders at 0.1-3.0 mg/kg.

J gave up 6 bases and V 1 base, and 3 bases lay outside the gene matches. The CDR3 covers 16 residues. The germline CDR1 and CDR2 sequences are SGHTA and FQGNSA. This receptor was identified in an adult with an advanced solid tumor such as melanoma, head and neck, liver or kidney cancer. The V gene is TRBV7-2, the J gene TRBJ2-1, with 13 bases lining up with TRBD2. The sequencing used CD4+ or CD8+ T cells sorted from blood, collected in a trial of the OX40 agonist ivuxolimab. In nucleotides, the CDR3 is TGTGCCAGCAGCTTAGGGGGGACTAGCGGGGTCAATGAGCAGTTCTTC. Translation gives CASSLGGTSGVNEQFF.